Following are 23 T cell receptor beta chains from one sample sequenced in a study of shared clonotypes between healthy human individuals. Profiled with immunoSEQ multiplex PCR; TCRdb holds only in-frame clones, not every one. The sample carries 2 million or so clones, 90% to 95% recorded once. Sequenced material: naive CD4+ T cells sorted from blood. Specified subset: CD45RA+ positively selected. These receptors came from a man aged 18 to 30 in good health.

This chain joins TRBV7-2 and TRBJ2-2; 8 bases match TRBD1. Germline V gene lookup returns CDR1 SGHTA and CDR2 FQGNSA. CDR3 length: 14 residues. Germline trimming cut 4 bases from V and 7 bases from J; bases unmatched to any gene: 5. The CDR3 sequence is CASSSPGGVGELFF. DNA for the CDR3: TGTGCCAGCAGCTCCCCAGGGGGCGTCGGGGAGCTGTTTTTT.

With regard to this clone: The same CDR3 can be traced to other DNA sequences in this sample. The chain employs TRBV2 and TRBJ1-1; TRBD1 agrees at 10 bases. V trimming: 4 bases; J trimming: 4 bases; junction bases outside the gene matches: 6. The germline V gene encodes CDR1 SNHLY and CDR2 FYNNEI. The CDR3 sequence is 15 residues long. CDR3 coding DNA: TGTGCCAGCAGTGTGGGTAGGACAGGGGGCACTGAAGCTTTCTTT. It codes for CASSVGRTGGTEAFF.

Concerning this clone: This sample includes further DNA sequences coding for the same CDR3. The chain links TRBV9 to TRBJ2-3, with TRBD2 matching over 9 bases. The germline CDR1 and CDR2 sequences are SGDLS and YYNGEE. Trimming took 3 bases from V and 1 from J; bases not matched to a gene: 6. This CDR3 contains 16 residues. This chain's CDR3 is CASSAHLAGGTDTQYF. The CDR3 nucleotides read TGTGCCAGCAGCGCCCACTTAGCGGGAGGCACAGATACGCAGTATTTT.

This sequence joins TRBV7-3 and TRBJ2-7, with TRBD2 matching 11 bases. The CDR3 covers 16 residues. CDR1 and CDR2 (germline): SGHTA, FQGTGA. V was clipped by 4 bases and J by 1 base; unmatched bases: 6. The CDR3 loop is CASSSASGGRSYEQYF. The CDR3 bases are TGTGCCAGCAGCTCCGCTAGCGGGGGGAGGTCCTACGAGCAGTACTTC.

The chain employs TRBV30 and TRBJ1-2; 7 positions match TRBD1. Germline V lookup: CDR1 GTSNPN, CDR2 SVGIG (reference sequence). This CDR3 has 11 residues. In nucleotides, the CDR3 is TGTGCTGGAGGGACAGTCTATGGCTACACCTTC. Translating gives CAGGTVYGYTF.

This chain links TRBV7-9 with TRBJ2-5; D remains ambiguous. Germline-derived CDR1 and CDR2 are SEHNR and FQNEAQ (reference sequence). The CDR3 totals 14 residues. V shed 1 base and J shed 1 base, with 7 bases lying between them. CDR3 nucleotides: TGTGCCAGCAGCTTAGGCAGCTCCCAAGAGACCCAGTACTTC. Protein product: CASSLGSSQETQYF.

This sequence joins TRBV27 and TRBJ2-3; 8 nucleotides align to TRBD1. The junction had 12 bases not matched to a gene; V was cut back by 0 bases and J by 4 bases. Germline V CDR1 and CDR2: MNHEY, SMNVEV (reference sequence). This CDR3 has 18 amino acids. Here the CDR3 DNA reads TGTGCCAGCAGTTTATCCCGTGGCAGGGGGCTACCAGCAGATACGCAGTATTTT. It encodes CASSLSRGRGLPADTQYF.

The chain has TRBV18 and TRBJ2-7, with 10 bases that match TRBD1. J lost 0 bases, V lost 2 bases, and 7 bases had no gene match. Germline V gene lookup returns CDR1 KGHSH and CDR2 LQKENI. The CDR3 covers 17 residues. CDR3 in DNA: TGTGCCAGCTCACCATCTTCCGGGACAGGGGCCTCCTACGAGCAGTACTTC. This codes for CASSPSSGTGASYEQYF.

The rearrangement uses TRBV5-1 and TRBJ2-1, with 7 bases that match TRBD1. This CDR3 has 14 residues. The ends lost 0 bases at V and 9 bases at J; junction bases unmatched: 6. Germline V lookup: CDR1 SGHRS, CDR2 YFSETQ. The CDR3 nucleotides read TGCGCCAGCAGCTTGGCCGCGGCAGGGGGTGAGCAGTTCTTC. Translation gives CASSLAAAGGEQFF.

V usage is TRBV6-5 and J usage is TRBJ2-7; D unresolved. V was shortened by 8 bases and J by 0 bases, with 5 bases between the two germline ends. In germline, CDR1 is MNHEY, CDR2 SVGAGI. CDR3 length equals 11 residues. CDR3 coding DNA: TGTGCCAGCTGGGGCTCCTACGAGCAGTACTTC. Amino acids: CASWGSYEQYF.

This clone was detected only once. The V call is TRBV30, the J call TRBJ1-2; the D is unclear. The germline gives CDR1 GTSNPN, CDR2 SVGIG (reference sequence). V was clipped by 0 bases and J by 6 bases, with 11 bases between them. This CDR3 has 13 amino acids. The CDR3 coding sequence is TGTGCCTGGAGTGTCGGCCTAGGGAATGGCTACACCTTC. It yields the protein CAWSVGLGNGYTF.

The chain is built from TRBV19 and TRBJ1-6; TRBD1 matches at 7 bases. With 5 bases clipped from V and 0 bases from J, the junction kept 1 base outside the gene matches. Germline V gene lookup returns CDR1 LNHDA and CDR2 SQIVND (reference sequence). There are 15 residues in the CDR3. In DNA form, the CDR3 reads TGTGCCAGTAGTTCAGGGGGCTCCTATAATTCACCCCTCCACTTT. As protein: CASSSGGSYNSPLHF.

The V call is TRBV30, the J call TRBJ1-4, with unresolved D. Trimming stripped 7 bases from V and 3 bases from J, with 12 bases between. The germline CDR1 and CDR2 sequences are GTSNPN and SVGIG (reference sequence). The CDR3 extends over 13 amino acids. DNA for the CDR3: TGTGCCTTAGACCCGGGCGCTAATGAAAAACTGTTTTTT. It codes for CALDPGANEKLFF. Full variable domain (rest looked up from reference TRBV30 and TRBJ1-4): SQTIHQWPATLVQPVGSPLSLECTVEGTSNPNLYWYRQAAGRGLQLLFYSVGIGQISSEVPQNLSASRPQDRQFILSSKKLLLSDSGFYLCALDPGANEKLFFGSGTQLSVL.

With respect to this clone: Different DNA sequences within this sample yield the same CDR3. The rearrangement joins TRBV18 to TRBJ2-7; D is ambiguous. Germline CDR1 reads KGHSH; CDR2 reads LQKENI. The CDR3 covers 12 residues. With 2 bases removed from V and 2 bases from J, the gap between germline ends came to 4 bases. CDR3 DNA: TGTGCCAGCTCACCAGAGACCTACGAGCAGTACTTC. Its translation: CASSPETYEQYF.

This clone was seen just once. V is TRBV10-3 and J is TRBJ1-1; D gene uncertain. Germline V gives CDR1 ENHRY, CDR2 SYGVKD. The V and J ends lost 2 bases and 12 bases respectively, with 16 bases between them. This CDR3 region has 13 residues. The CDR3 coding sequence is TGTGCCATCAGTGAGGACACAATTTCAAAGTCTTTCTTT. Protein product: CAISEDTISKSFF.

This chain links TRBV4-1 with TRBJ1-6, with 8 positions matching TRBD1. CDR3 length: 17 residues. The V gene end was trimmed by 0 bases and the J gene end by 6 bases; junction bases not matched to a gene: 7. Looked up from germline, CDR1 is MGHRA and CDR2 is YSYEKL. CDR3 bases: TGCGCCAGCAGCCAAGATATCCAGGGGGCGTCTAATTCACCCCTCCACTTT. It encodes CASSQDIQGASNSPLHF.

The chain is built from TRBV18 and TRBJ2-1; 8 nucleotides match TRBD2. The CDR3 loop spans 16 amino acids. J lost 0 bases, V lost 0 bases, and 1 base had no gene match. Per the germline V gene, CDR1 is KGHSH and CDR2 is LQKENI. CDR3 residues: CASSPPGTSSYNEQFF. The CDR3 nucleotides are TGTGCCAGCTCACCACCTGGGACTAGCTCCTACAATGAGCAGTTCTTC.

The rearrangement links TRBV4-1 to TRBJ1-2; D is undetermined. V was pared by 1 base and J by 3 bases, with 21 bases between. In germline, CDR1 is MGHRA, CDR2 YSYEKL. The CDR3 totals 18 residues. The CDR3 nucleotides read TGCGCCAGCAGCCAAGGCTTGACCCCCGTAGACCCACACTATGGCTACACCTTC. This codes for CASSQGLTPVDPHYGYTF.

V usage is TRBV19 and J usage is TRBJ2-3; 10 positions agree with TRBD2. The CDR3 has 16 residues. V lost 2 bases to trimming and J lost 5 bases; unmatched junction nucleotides: 7. The V gene's germline CDR1 is LNHDA and CDR2 SQIVND (reference sequence). CDR3 region: CASSISSGRALDTQYF. The CDR3 DNA follows: TGTGCCAGTAGTATAAGCAGCGGGAGGGCACTAGATACGCAGTATTTT.

The chain recombines TRBV6-5 with TRBJ2-7, with 8 bases fitting TRBD1. The germline V gene encodes CDR1 MNHEY and CDR2 SVGAGI. The V gene end was trimmed by 7 bases and the J gene end by 2 bases; junction bases not matched to a gene: 7. This CDR3 has 14 amino acids. The CDR3 region is CASTSDRGPYEQYF. CDR3 nucleotide sequence: TGTGCCAGCACCTCAGACAGGGGCCCCTACGAGCAGTACTTC.

This chain uses TRBV11-1 with TRBJ2-7; 10 positions agree with TRBD1. CDR1 and CDR2 from the germline V gene are SGHAT and FQDESV (reference sequence). V was pared by 4 bases and J by 0 bases, with 6 bases of the junction left unmatched. This CDR3 region has 16 residues. CDR3 bases: TGTGCCAGCAGCTCCCTTGACAGGGGGCCCTCCTACGAGCAGTACTTC. Residues: CASSSLDRGPSYEQYF. Using reference TRBV11-1 and TRBJ2-7 for the parts outside the CDR3, the full variable domain is EAEVAQSPRYKITEKSQAVAFWCDPISGHATLYWYRQILGQGPELLVQFQDESVVDDSQLPKDRFSAERLKGVDSTLKIQPAELGDSAMYLCASSSLDRGPSYEQYFGPGTRLTVT.

The chain employs TRBV27 and TRBJ1-6; weak D call: TRBD1 (5 bases). Between the trimmed V and J ends, which lost 10 bases and 4 bases, there was a span of 17 bases. CDR1 is MNHEY, CDR2 SMNVEV, per germline (reference sequence). The CDR3 contains 15 residues. The DNA for the CDR3 is TGTGCCACCATGACGGGGGGGGTATATAATTCACCCCTCCACTTT. Residues: CATMTGGVYNSPLHF.

In the case of this clone: The same CDR3 also results from other DNA sequences found in this sample. This chain links TRBV30 with TRBJ1-4; 10 bases match TRBD1. Germline-derived CDR1 and CDR2 are GTSNPN and SVGIG (reference sequence). The CDR3 runs 14 residues. Unmatched junction bases numbered 5, after V lost 3 bases and J lost 7 bases. The CDR3 DNA sequence: TGTGCCTGGAGGGGACAGGGGTTGGGTGAAAAACTGTTTTTT. As protein: CAWRGQGLGEKLFF.